Sequencing of this TCR beta chain was carried out in a study of post-analysis software for immune sequencing data (dated by TCRdb to about 2015). A note on the overall study: The recorded disease courses included relapsing-remitting, secondary progressive and progressive-relapsing multiple sclerosis, and some patients had no subtype annotation. The patient repertoires were compared against 11 previously published healthy control repertoires obtained from donors aged roughly 6 to 25 years. A subset of samples was prepared in parallel using single-end sample barcoding, then pooled and co-amplified after Illumina adapter ligation. Broad study findings and their caveats: Multiple sclerosis patients had significantly lower normalized Chao1 diversity than controls, a result that suggests substantial peripheral T-cell clonal expansion. Several TRBV segments, including TRBV5-6, TRBV5-1 and TRBV20-1, were significantly more frequent in patients than controls. When samples were clustered directly using the F measure, samples prepared in the same batch co-clustered strongly, which prompted a batch-effect correction. The multiple sclerosis patient group was slightly younger than the control group.

V loses 4 bases at its end and J loses 2 bases; junction bases beyond the gene matches: 8. Per the germline V gene, SGHTA is the CDR1 and FQGTGA is the CDR2. The CDR3 runs 16 amino acids, cysteine and phenylalanine included. CDR3 DNA only is kept here, 48 bases in frame from base 1. Library prep was done by PCR. The sequencer listed for this sample is Illumina HiSeq 2500. To reduce PCR and sequencing biases, unique molecular identifiers were built into the TCR beta cDNA libraries. Per 1 to 10 million input T cells, approximately 500,000 cDNA molecules were obtained, such that each molecule approximated one T cell. The same protocol used for the earlier healthy control dataset was applied to prepare and sequence the patient libraries. Within a given batch, samples were prepared together, multiplexed and sequenced on the same HiSeq lane. Turning to the authors' computational methods: MIGEC handled the raw barcoded reads, throwing out single-read molecular identifier groups before consensus assembly and CDR3 extraction. Clonotype tables were post-analysed with VDJtools, normalizing diversity by down-sampling all datasets to the smallest sample size. To correct batch-related cross-sample contamination, repertoire overlap clustering matched CDR3 amino acid sequences but not nucleotide sequences. Starting from the raw public reads, TCRdb applied fastp trimming at Q25, assembled clones with MiXCR and retained in-frame beta chains. Entries are consolidated by CDR3 protein sequence, retaining the most common genes and DNA. In this record, the V and J calls reflect TCRdb's handling and not the investigators' own analysis. The sample records 350,000 to 450,000 distinct CDR3 sequences, 39% of which are singletons. The ten biggest clones cover 7.5% to 8.5% of the sample.

To demonstrate the VDJtools post-analysis software, TCR beta repertoires were profiled from the peripheral blood of about 13 young patients with multiple sclerosis. Multiple sclerosis patients were children and adolescents aged about 6 to 17 years. As regards this clonotype: It has no known antigen specificity. Per-base qualities were not stored, and no clone one base away is much larger.

The sequenced sample was blood. The chain is encoded by TRBV7-3 joined to TRBJ2-3, with TRBD2 identical over 8 junction bases. The TCR sequence derives from a girl aged 2 to 9 with multiple sclerosis. The DNA sequence is given as TGTGCCAGCAGCTCCTGGACTAGCCTAGTCACAGATACGCAGTATTTT. Translated, this is CASSSWTSLVTDTQYF.